Below are 3 T cell receptor beta chains sequenced from a single sample in a study of CD8+CD57+ T cells in acquired aplastic anemia. For CDR3 and TCR beta VDJ profiling, genomic DNA was the template used. TCRdb re-called the reads through MiXCR, storing one row per CDR3 protein. In the table there are over 200,000 distinct CDR3 sequences, around 60% of which are singletons. The sample was sorted CD4+, CD8+, or CD8+CD57+ T cells (not recorded which) from PBMCs. These receptors were taken from a human donor in good health.

In this sample, this clonotype turned up once. V gene TRBV20-1 combines with J gene TRBJ2-3; 10 positions agree with TRBD2. The CDR3 length is 19 residues. Germline CDR1 reads DFQATT; CDR2 reads SNEGSKA (reference sequence). With V trimmed by 0 bases and J by 0 bases, 12 bases remained unmatched. The chain's CDR3 is CSARDLLAGTASSTDTQYF. In DNA form, the CDR3 reads TGCAGTGCTAGAGACCTACTAGCGGGGACCGCTTCTAGCACAGATACGCAGTATTTT.

In this sample, this clonotype turned up many times. The V call is TRBV7-2, the J call TRBJ2-7; TRBD1 is a possible D gene (8 bases). The CDR3 spans 14 residues. V shed 3 bases and J shed 9 bases, with 18 bases lying between them. The germline V gene encodes CDR1 SGHTA and CDR2 FQGNSA. This chain's CDR3 is CASSFFAGGGGQYF. The CDR3 DNA reads as TGTGCCAGCAGCTTTTTCGCAGGGGGCGGGGGGCAGTACTTC.

With regard to this clonotype: The junction differs from germline at one of its ends, possibly a read error. The V call is TRBV7-3, the J call TRBJ1-3; D may be TRBD1 (5 bases). The CDR3 is 15 amino acids. CDR1 and CDR2 (germline): SGHTA, FQGTGA. The CDR3 sequence is CASSSISIRGNTVYF. In DNA form, the CDR3 reads TGTGCCAGCAGCTCAATCAGTATTAGGGGAAACACCGTATATTTT.